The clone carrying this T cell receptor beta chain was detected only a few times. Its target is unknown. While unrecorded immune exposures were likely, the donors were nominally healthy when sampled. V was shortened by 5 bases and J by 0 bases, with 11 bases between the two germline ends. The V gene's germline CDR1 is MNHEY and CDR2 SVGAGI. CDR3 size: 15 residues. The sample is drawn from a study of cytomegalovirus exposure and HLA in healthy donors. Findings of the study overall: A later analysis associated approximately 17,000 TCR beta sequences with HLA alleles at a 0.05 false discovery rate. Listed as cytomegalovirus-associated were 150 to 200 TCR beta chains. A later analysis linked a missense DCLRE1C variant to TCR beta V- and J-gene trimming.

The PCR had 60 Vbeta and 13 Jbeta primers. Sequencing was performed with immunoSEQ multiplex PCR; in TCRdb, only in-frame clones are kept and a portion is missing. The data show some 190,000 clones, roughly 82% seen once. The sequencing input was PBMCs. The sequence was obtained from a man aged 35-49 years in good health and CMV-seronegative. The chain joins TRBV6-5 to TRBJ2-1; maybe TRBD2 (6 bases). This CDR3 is CASSASEGSYNEQFF. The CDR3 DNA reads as TGTGCCAGCAGTGCTAGCGAGGGCTCCTACAATGAGCAGTTCTTC.